This entry describes one TCR beta chain. These data originate in a study of blood T cell repertoires in COVID-19. Original analysis: Cell counts per sample came from amplifying reference gene primers. The method was immunoSEQ multiplex PCR; TCRdb's version includes in-frame clones alone and lacks a portion of them. V, J and clone size were drawn from that table, and D and trimming were deduced from the DNA. The sample has about 170,000 clones; approximately 92% are singletons. Trimming cost V 4 bases and J 6 bases, with 19 bases left between them. In germline, CDR1 is SGHTA, CDR2 FQGNSA. The CDR3 covers 15 residues.

The chain combines TRBV7-2 with TRBJ2-7, with a possible D match to TRBD1 (7 bases). The clonotype comes from a woman between 45 and 65 years old with acute or convalescent COVID-19. What was sequenced was peripheral blood. This CDR3 is CASSSLTGRKGEQYF. In DNA, the CDR3 is TGTGCCAGCAGCTCTTTGACAGGGAGGAAGGGCGAGCAGTACTTC. The full variable domain, completed using reference TRBV7-2 and TRBJ2-7, is GAGVSQSPSNKVTEKGKDVELRCDPISGHTALYWYRQSLGQGLEFLIYFQGNSAPDKSGLPSDRFSAERTGGSVSTLTIQRTQQEDSAVYLCASSSLTGRKGEQYFGPGTRLTVT.